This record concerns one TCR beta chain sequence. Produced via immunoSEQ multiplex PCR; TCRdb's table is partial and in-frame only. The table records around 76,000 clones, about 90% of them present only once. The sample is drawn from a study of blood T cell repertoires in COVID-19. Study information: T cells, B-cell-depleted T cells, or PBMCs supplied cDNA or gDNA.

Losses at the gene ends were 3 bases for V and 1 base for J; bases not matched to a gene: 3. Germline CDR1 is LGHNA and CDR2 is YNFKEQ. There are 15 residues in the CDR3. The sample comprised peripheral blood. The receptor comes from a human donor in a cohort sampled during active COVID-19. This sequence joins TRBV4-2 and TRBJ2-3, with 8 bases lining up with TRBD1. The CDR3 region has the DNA TGTGCCAGCAGCCAGACGGGACAGGGCACAGATACGCAGTATTTT. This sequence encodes CASSQTGQGTDTQYF.